The clone carrying this TCR beta chain has a count of ten or more. The CDR3 extends 3 residues past the end of the read, so its final part is completed from the germline J gene. This sample also contains other DNA sequences that code for the same CDR3. Sequenced by immunoSEQ multiplex PCR; TCRdb stores in-frame clones only, minus some. In total the sample includes over 30,000 clones, none of them seen once. Trimming took off 7 bases at V and 0 bases at J, with 16 bases between the two ends. The CDR3 consists of 14 residues. Germline CDR1 is DFQATT and CDR2 is SNEGSKA (reference sequence). This sample was included in a study of T cell clonality in common variable immunodeficiency.

The chain uses TRBV20-1 and TRBJ2-7; D perhaps matches TRBD1 (8 bases). This TCR was sampled from a person between 18 and 69 years old in good health. Sequencing was performed on peripheral blood mononuclear cells. This CDR3 is CSVGGTGSSYEQYF. Partial CDR3 DNA: TGCAGTGTGGGGGGGACAGGTTCCTCCTACGAG.